The rows below give T cell receptor beta chains drawn from one sample of a study of T cell responses to AZD1222 COVID-19 vaccine. Only in-frame clones appear in the TCRdb table, and some are missing; sequencing was by immunoSEQ multiplex PCR. The sample has about 81,000 clones; more than 85% are singletons. The sample consisted of peripheral blood, taken 28 days after the second AZD1222 dose. Receptors were obtained from an adult who received the AZD1222 COVID-19 vaccine. The CDR3 runs from the conserved cysteine through the conserved F or W. Fields, in order: D gene, J gene, clone size, V gene, CDR3 DNA, CDR3 protein. The D gene is left open where the match is weak. Only part of the rows carry a size: once, few, many, or a class if the clone is expanded.

. TRBJ2-1 . TRBV15 TGTGCCACCAGCGGTGGGGGCAATGAGCAGTTCTTC CATSGGGNEQFF
TRBD1 TRBJ1-2 once TRBV2 TGTGCCAGCAGGCTGGGACAGCGCGATGGCTACACCTTC CASRLGQRDGYTF
. TRBJ2-6 . TRBV19 TGTGCCAGTAGCAGCGACAGCTCTGGGGCCAACGTCCTGACTTTC CASSSDSSGANVLTF
. TRBJ1-6 . TRBV30 TGTGCCTGGAGTAGAGCTGACCGAACCCCCCAGTGGGGTTCACCCCTCCACTTT CAWSRADRTPQWGSPLHF
. TRBJ1-2 . TRBV27 TGTGCCAGCAGTTTAGAGGGGTTGGAAGGCTACACCTTC CASSLEGLEGYTF
TRBD2 TRBJ2-7 . TRBV19 TGTGCCAGTAGCCGTCCTAGCGGGAGTTACGAGCAGTACTTC CASSRPSGSYEQYF
. TRBJ1-6 once TRBV6-5 TGTGCCAGCACTTCGGACGGGAATTCACCCCTCCACTTT CASTSDGNSPLHF
. TRBJ1-2 . TRBV28 TGTGCCAGCAGGCCTTCCGGGTATGGCTACACCTTC CASRPSGYGYTF
. TRBJ2-4 . TRBV20-1 TGCAGTGCTAGTGATGACAGCAAAAACATTCAGTACTTC CSASDDSKNIQYF
. TRBJ1-2 . TRBV19 TGTGCCAGTAGTATGGAGGGGTATGGCTACACCTTC CASSMEGYGYTF
TRBD1 TRBJ2-3 . TRBV13 TGTGCCAGCAGCTCGAGGACAGGCCCCGTTACGCAGTATTTT CASSSRTGPVTQYF
. TRBJ1-6 once TRBV3-1/TRBV3-2 TGTGCCAGTCGAGATGGGGGAGGGGTTAATTCACCCCTCCACTTT CASRDGGGVNSPLHF
. TRBJ2-7 . TRBV6-1 TGTGCCAGCAGTGAAGCAGGGGCCAACGAGCAGTACTTC CASSEAGANEQYF
TRBD1 TRBJ1-5 . TRBV5-1 TGCGCCATCAACAGGGGTGGGCAGCCCCAGCATTTT CAINRGGQPQHF
. TRBJ2-3 . TRBV15 TGTGCCACCAGCAGGCGACAGTCCACAGATACGCAGTATTTT CATSRRQSTDTQYF
TRBD2 TRBJ2-7 . TRBV7-8 TGTGCCAGCAGCCCGTTGAGCGGGAGTGTCCACGAGCAGTACTTC CASSPLSGSVHEQYF
. TRBJ1-2 once TRBV18 TGTGCCAGCTCACCGGGGAACACGGCTGAGGGCTACACCTTC CASSPGNTAEGYTF
. TRBJ2-7 once TRBV30 TGTGCCTGGAGAGGACGGGACTACGAGCAGTACTTC CAWRGRDYEQYF
. TRBJ1-1 . TRBV24-1 TGTGCCACCAGTGTAGGGGCAGACACTGAAGCTTTCTTT CATSVGADTEAFF
. TRBJ2-1 . TRBV7-2 TGTGCCAGCAGCTCCGGGGTGAGATACAATGAGCAGTTCTTC CASSSGVRYNEQFF
. TRBJ2-7 . TRBV5-6 TGTGCCAGCAGCCCGGGACCAGTGAGCTCCTACGAGCAGTACTTC CASSPGPVSSYEQYF
TRBD1 TRBJ1-2 . TRBV28 TGTGCCAGCAGCGGGACAGGACACGGCTACACCTTC CASSGTGHGYTF
TRBD2 TRBJ2-3 . TRBV5-1 TGCGCCAGCAGCAAAGGACTAGCGGGAGTTAAGGCAGATACGCAGTATTTT CASSKGLAGVKADTQYF
. TRBJ2-1 . TRBV27 TGTGCCAGCAGTTATCTCGCCGTCGGCTCCTACAATGAGCAGTTCTTC CASSYLAVGSYNEQFF
TRBD1 TRBJ2-2 . TRBV27 TGTGCCAGCAGGCCCGGACAGGGGGGGACCGGGGAGCTGTTTTTT CASRPGQGGTGELFF
. TRBJ2-3 . TRBV9 TGTGCCAGCGCCCCGGCGCCGAGTAGCACAGATACGCAGTATTTT CASAPAPSSTDTQYF
. TRBJ2-7 . TRBV2 TGTGCCAGCAGTTTTTTTCTCGGACAGCCACAGTACTTC CASSFFLGQPQYF